The 23 T cell receptor beta chains presented below share a single source sample, sequenced in a study of CD8 T cells in Susac syndrome (dated by TCRdb to 2018 to 2020). Libraries came from the immunoSEQ multiplex PCR assay. RNA was extracted with the RNeasy kit and roughly 0.5 to 1 ug was reverse transcribed using random hexamers. TCRdb passed the public sequencing reads through fastp at Q25 and MiXCR, retaining productive beta sequences. Records with the same CDR3 protein are collapsed into one entry carrying the most frequent genes and DNA. The sample table holds 95,000 to 150,000 distinct CDR3 sequences, of which around 94% were seen once. Over 0.2% of the sample goes to the ten largest clones. Sequencing was done on a sample of CD8+ T cells from PBMCs. The receptors stem from a human donor with Susac syndrome.

The chain links TRBV7-9 to TRBJ2-1, with D unresolved. Between the trimmed V and J ends, which lost 1 base and 8 bases, there was a span of 3 bases. The CDR3 extends over 11 amino acids. CDR1 SEHNR and CDR2 FQNEAQ come from the germline V gene (reference sequence). The CDR3 spells CASSLVDEQFF. Here the CDR3 DNA reads TGTGCCAGCAGCTTAGTGGATGAGCAGTTCTTC.

The genes are TRBV30 and TRBJ1-1; D uncertain. CDR3 length equals 13 residues. Germline loops: CDR1 GTSNPN, CDR2 SVGIG (reference sequence). Trimming stripped 3 bases from V and 0 bases from J, with 8 bases between. CDR3 residues: CAWRGSLNTEAFF. The CDR3 DNA reads as TGTGCCTGGAGGGGTTCACTGAACACTGAAGCTTTCTTT.

The chain couples TRBV7-9 to TRBJ2-3, with a tentative D call TRBD1 (7 bases). Germline loops: CDR1 SEHNR, CDR2 FQNEAQ (reference sequence). This CDR3 has 16 amino acids. Trimming took off 4 bases at V and 6 bases at J, with 20 bases between the two ends. The CDR3 loop is CASSSGGSIPGDTQYF. The CDR3 DNA reads TGTGCCAGCAGCTCAGGGGGGTCGATACCTGGCGATACGCAGTATTTT.

The V gene is TRBV3-1, the J gene TRBJ1-2; D unresolved. V lost 9 bases, J lost 8 bases, and 16 bases lay in between. Germline lookup yields CDR1 LGHDT and CDR2 YNNKEL (reference sequence). The CDR3 loop spans 12 amino acids. Here the CDR3 DNA reads TGTGCCAGTCGGACCCAGAGAGAGGGCTACACCTTC. Translation: CASRTQREGYTF.

The chain has TRBV27 and TRBJ2-1; 11 bases fit TRBD2. V was clipped by 6 bases and J by 8 bases; unmatched bases: 3. The germline V gene has CDR1 MNHEY and CDR2 SMNVEV (reference sequence). The CDR3 consists of 13 residues. The CDR3 loop is CASRLAGEDEQFF. For the CDR3, the DNA is TGTGCCAGCAGACTAGCGGGAGAAGATGAGCAGTTCTTC.

The gene calls are TRBV30 and TRBJ1-6; D is unclear. This CDR3 has 13 residues. V was trimmed by 3 bases and J by 4 bases, leaving 7 bases between them. The V gene's germline CDR1 is GTSNPN and CDR2 SVGIG (reference sequence). The chain's CDR3 is CAWRALYNSPLHF. CDR3 DNA: TGTGCCTGGAGGGCGCTTTATAATTCACCCCTCCACTTT.

The genes are TRBV19 and TRBJ2-5; no firm D call. V was clipped by 5 bases and J by 3 bases, with 16 bases between them. Per the germline V gene, CDR1 is LNHDA and CDR2 is SQIVND (reference sequence). The CDR3 totals 15 residues. CDR3 DNA: TGTGCCAGTAGTCTACCGCTAGGGTCTGAAGAGACCCAGTACTTC. Amino acids: CASSLPLGSEETQYF.

This chain joins TRBV24-1 and TRBJ1-2; D is possibly TRBD1 (5 bases). The germline V gene encodes CDR1 KGHDR and CDR2 SFDVKD. V was shortened by 6 bases and J by 4 bases, with 14 bases between the two germline ends. The CDR3 is made up of 14 amino acids. The DNA for the CDR3 is TGTGCCACCAGTTCGGGACCTGGGGGCTATGGCTACACCTTC. Translation gives CATSSGPGGYGYTF.

The chain combines TRBV6-1 with TRBJ2-1, with 8 bases that match TRBD2. This CDR3 is built from 15 residues. Unmatched junction bases numbered 10, after V lost 1 base and J lost 11 bases. Germline V gene lookup returns CDR1 MNHNS and CDR2 SASEGT. The CDR3 is CASSEDSGGGTQQFF. Written as DNA, the CDR3 is TGTGCCAGCAGTGAAGACAGCGGGGGAGGTACCCAGCAGTTCTTC.

The chain carries TRBV19 and TRBJ2-1, with TRBD2 as a possible D gene (5 bases). The CDR3 extends over 15 amino acids. Germline values: CDR1 LNHDA, CDR2 SQIVND (reference sequence). Trimming removed 0 bases at V and 7 bases at J, with 13 bases between. The CDR3 loop reads CASSIDVGSRNEQFF. Written as DNA, the CDR3 is TGTGCCAGTAGTATAGATGTAGGGAGTCGGAATGAGCAGTTCTTC.

This chain connects TRBV12-3 or TRBV12-4 to TRBJ2-3; maybe TRBD2 (7 bases). V was trimmed by 2 bases and J by 3 bases, leaving 12 bases between them. This CDR3 has 15 residues. CDR3 protein: CASSLRGRGTDTQYF. The DNA of the CDR3 is TGTGCCAGCAGTTTACGGGGGAGGGGGACAGATACGCAGTATTTT.

The chain carries TRBV28 and TRBJ2-3; TRBD1 matches at 7 bases. The CDR3 consists of 15 residues. Looked up from germline, CDR1 is MDHEN and CDR2 is SYDVKM. The V and J ends lost 3 bases and 2 bases, in that order; junction bases with no gene match: 5. The CDR3: CASSFTGANTDTQYF. The CDR3 bases are TGTGCCAGCAGTTTCACAGGGGCCAACACAGATACGCAGTATTTT.

The chain combines TRBV6-2 or TRBV6-3 with TRBJ1-2; D not certain. Per germline, CDR1 MNHEY and CDR2 SVGEGT. Trimming pared 5 bases from V and 5 bases from J, leaving 21 bases between. The CDR3 is 16 amino acids. CDR3 loop: CASSPILIQWNYGYTF. DNA of the CDR3: TGTGCCAGCAGTCCCATACTAATCCAGTGGAATTATGGCTACACCTTC.

The V gene is TRBV20-1, the J gene TRBJ2-7; D might be TRBD2 (6 bases). CDR1 and CDR2 (germline): DFQATT, SNEGSKA (reference sequence). The CDR3 loop spans 16 amino acids. Trimming stripped 1 base from V and 0 bases from J, with 16 bases between. DNA of the CDR3: TGCAGTGCTAGAGCAACCCTAGCGTCGAGCTCCTACGAGCAGTACTTC. It codes for CSARATLASSSYEQYF.

The chain uses TRBV24-1 and TRBJ2-2; D not certain. In germline, CDR1 is KGHDR, CDR2 SFDVKD. Trimming cost V 12 bases and J 0 bases, with 28 bases left between them. CDR3 size: 19 residues. The CDR3 DNA follows: TGTGCCCCTTATCCGTATTTGACACCGACCGTAACGAACACCGGGGAGCTGTTTTTT. Amino acid sequence: CAPYPYLTPTVTNTGELFF.

The rearrangement links TRBV9 to TRBJ1-1, with D uncertain. The CDR3 is 13 residues long. Germline-derived CDR1 and CDR2 are SGDLS and YYNGEE. With 3 bases removed from V and 4 bases from J, the gap between germline ends came to 10 bases. CDR3 residues: CASSEGPGTEAFF. The CDR3 DNA reads TGTGCCAGCAGCGAGGGCCCTGGCACTGAAGCTTTCTTT. The whole variable domain, remainder taken from reference TRBV9 and TRBJ1-1, is DSGVTQTPKHLITATGQRVTLRCSPRSGDLSVYWYQQSLDQGLQFLIQYYNGEERAKGNILERFSAQQFPDLHSELNLSSLELGDSALYFCASSEGPGTEAFFGQGTRLTVV.

The chain uses TRBV29-1 and TRBJ2-3; 10 nucleotides agree with TRBD1. Per the germline V gene, CDR1 is SQVTM and CDR2 is ANQGSEA. Trimming took 7 bases from V and 5 from J; bases not matched to a gene: 9. This CDR3 spans 14 amino acids. Here the CDR3 DNA reads TGCAGCGCAACCGGGACAGGGGTTGTAGATACGCAGTATTTT. Its translation: CSATGTGVVDTQYF.

V usage is TRBV28 and J usage is TRBJ1-1; 9 nucleotides agree with TRBD1. Looked up from germline, CDR1 is MDHEN and CDR2 is SYDVKM. This CDR3 has 16 residues. V shed 7 bases and J 1 base; nucleotides not matched to a gene: 10. The DNA of the CDR3 is TGTGCCAGCACCTATGGCCACAGGGGGCGGAACACTGAAGCTTTCTTT. As protein: CASTYGHRGRNTEAFF.

CDR3 residues: CASTVGERRGEQYF. The CDR3 coding sequence is TGTGCCAGCACCGTGGGAGAACGCCGCGGCGAGCAGTACTTC. The rearrangement uses TRBV5-6 and TRBJ2-7, with TRBD2 as a possible D gene (5 bases). CDR3 length equals 14 residues. The germline V gene encodes CDR1 SGHDT and CDR2 YYEEEE. The V gene lost 6 bases and the J gene lost 6 bases, with 19 bases spanning the gap. Combining the CDR3 with reference TRBV5-6 and TRBJ2-7 gives the whole variable domain DAGVTQSPTHLIKTRGQQVTLRCSPKSGHDTVSWYQQALGQGPQFIFQYYEEEERQRGNFPDRFSGHQFPNYSSELNVNALLLGDSALYLCASTVGERRGEQYFGPGTRLTVT.

This clonotype was counted a single time. The chain has TRBV28 and TRBJ1-5, with 8 nucleotides matching TRBD1. CDR1 is MDHEN and CDR2 is SYDVKM in the germline V gene. V gave up 6 bases and J gave up 7 bases; unmatched junction bases: 8. The CDR3 runs to 14 residues. CDR3 amino acids: CASRIQGDVQPQHF. In nucleotides, the CDR3 is TGTGCCAGCAGAATACAGGGGGACGTGCAGCCCCAGCATTTT. Full variable domain (missing parts from reference TRBV28 and TRBJ1-5): DVKVTQSSRYLVKRTGEKVFLECVQDMDHENMFWYRQDPGLGLRLIYFSYDVKMKEKGDIPEGYSVSREKKERFSLILESASTNQTSMYLCASRIQGDVQPQHFGDGTRLSIL.

This clonotype was observed once. V is TRBV15 and J is TRBJ2-7, with D perhaps matching TRBD1 (5 bases). Germline V lookup: CDR1 LNHNV, CDR2 YYDKDF (reference sequence). The V end lost 0 bases, the J end lost 5 bases, and 17 bases lay between the germline ends. The CDR3 consists of 16 residues. For the CDR3, the DNA is TGTGCCACCAGCAGAGAGGGAAGGCCCTCCAGGGACGAGCAGTACTTC. It codes for CATSREGRPSRDEQYF.

The chain employs TRBV5-4 and TRBJ2-5, with a weak D call TRBD2 (5 bases). Trimming pared 5 bases from V and 4 bases from J, leaving 15 bases between. CDR3 length equals 14 residues. Looked up from germline, CDR1 is SGHNT and CDR2 is YYREEE (reference sequence). The CDR3 loop reads CASRRSGSTETQYF. The CDR3 coding sequence is TGTGCCAGCAGACGTTCTGGGAGTACAGAGACCCAGTACTTC.

The rearrangement joins TRBV2 to TRBJ2-1; unclear D gene. Germline-derived CDR1 and CDR2 are SNHLY and FYNNEI. The CDR3 sequence is 14 residues long. V shed 6 bases and J shed 0 bases, with 9 bases lying between them. The CDR3 region has the DNA TGTGCCAGCAGACCAATCAGCTCCTACAATGAGCAGTTCTTC. Protein sequence: CASRPISSYNEQFF.